The TCR beta chain under discussion was sequenced for a study of T cells in women clearing cervical HPV infection. Measured with immunoSEQ multiplex PCR; TCRdb has only the in-frame clones, and not every one. This table lists 20,000 to 25,000 clones. The source is a woman aged 18-70 years with a cervical HPV16 infection that either progressed to CIN3+ or cleared (not recorded which). Sequencing was done on a sample of blood buffy coat.

Here the CDR3 reads CASSQASRGTYEQYF. The part of the CDR3 DNA that was read is TGCGCCAGCAGCCAAGCATCCCGGGGGACCTACGAG. The chain has TRBV4-1 and TRBJ2-7; weak D call: TRBD2 (6 bases). The read is 3 residues too short to cover the CDR3 end, so that end is filled in from the germline J gene. The CDR3 is 15 residues long. V was trimmed by 1 base and J by 2 bases, leaving 12 bases between them. Germline V CDR1 and CDR2: MGHRA, YSYEKL.